The 25 T cell receptor beta chains in this list originate from one sample, sequenced in a study of vaccination and CD4 T cells after COVID-19 (dated by TCRdb to between 2021 and 2023). These receptors have no known antigen. Receptor libraries were prepared by PCR. Sequencing used an Illumina iSeq 100. DNA from cultured CD4+ T cells underwent TCR sequencing with the Oncomine TCR Beta short-read assay at the Johns Hopkins FTIC core. The raw public data were reprocessed by TCRdb itself: fastp quality trimming at Q25, MiXCR clonotype calling, in-frame beta chains only. Rows are combined by CDR3 protein, so each entry shows the most common genes and DNA. Recorded for this sample are tens of thousands of distinct CDR3 sequences; 43% of them occurred a single time. The ten most abundant clones make up less than 3% of the sample. Taken with the paper, the label for treatment or condition translates to: approximately 9-day PBMC culture with coronavirus spike peptide pools or control peptides (ViraFEST assay).

The sequencing used CD4+ T cells from blood, cultured in vitro, collected after SARS-CoV-2 vaccination. These receptors all come from a human donor who had recovered from COVID-19.

This chain joins TRBV6-1 and TRBJ2-2, with D possibly matching TRBD1 (7 bases). The CDR3 totals 15 residues. Between the trimmed V and J ends, which lost 2 bases and 4 bases, there was a span of 11 bases. Germline values: CDR1 MNHNS, CDR2 SASEGT. In DNA form, the CDR3 reads TGTGCCAGCAGTGAAAGGAGGGGGCGCACCGGGGAGCTGTTTTTT. As protein: CASSERRGRTGELFF.

V and J are TRBV20-1 and TRBJ2-3; D not resolved. V was pared by 2 bases and J by 4 bases, with 7 bases between. Germline CDR1 reads DFQATT; CDR2 reads SNEGSKA (reference sequence). There are 12 residues in the CDR3. CDR3 in amino acids: CSARSPADTQYF. The CDR3 region has the DNA TGCAGTGCTAGATCCCCGGCAGATACGCAGTATTTT.

The V and J genes are TRBV6-1 and TRBJ1-2; the D gene is possibly TRBD1 (6 bases). Germline assignment: CDR1 MNHNS and CDR2 SASEGT. CDR3 length equals 16 residues. The germline V and J ends were trimmed by 5 bases and 9 bases, with 25 bases remaining between them. CDR3 residues: CASSQDTGGPPGSYTF. The CDR3, as DNA: TGTGCCAGCAGTCAGGACACGGGGGGCCCCCCGGGTAGCTACACCTTC.

The rearrangement links TRBV15 to TRBJ2-3; 12 bases are shared with TRBD1. This CDR3 spans 17 amino acids. Germline trimming cut 3 bases from V and 7 bases from J; bases unmatched to any gene: 11. Germline CDR1 and CDR2: LNHNV and YYDKDF (reference sequence). DNA for the CDR3: TGTGCCACCAGCAGCGAAACAGACGGGACAGGGGGCTATACGCAGTATTTT. This encodes CATSSETDGTGGYTQYF.

This chain connects TRBV18 to TRBJ1-5; D gene unclear. The CDR3 extends over 14 amino acids. V lost 2 bases to trimming and J lost 4 bases, with 9 bases between them. The germline V gene has CDR1 KGHSH and CDR2 LQKENI. The CDR3 loop is CASSPLGSNQPQHF. The DNA of the CDR3 is TGTGCCAGCTCACCATTGGGGTCTAATCAGCCCCAGCATTTT.

This clonotype was seen a few times. This chain uses TRBV6-1 with TRBJ1-5; 9 nucleotides agree with TRBD1. V lost 8 bases, J lost 2 bases, and 7 bases stayed unmatched. Germline assignment: CDR1 MNHNS and CDR2 SASEGT. The CDR3 is made up of 15 amino acids. The CDR3 spells CASSIRDRGNQPQHF. The CDR3, as DNA: TGTGCCAGCTCTATCAGGGACAGGGGCAATCAGCCCCAGCATTTT.

This chain links TRBV7-9 with TRBJ1-6; 8 bases agree with TRBD1. The CDR3 has 16 amino acids. The V gene's germline CDR1 is SEHNR and CDR2 FQNEAQ (reference sequence). V dropped 1 base and J dropped 7; count of bases not matched to a gene: 6. The CDR3 protein is CASSLVLGQGNSPLHF. In DNA form, the CDR3 reads TGTGCCAGCAGCTTAGTGTTAGGACAGGGAAATTCACCCCTCCACTTT.

In this sample, this clonotype turned up once. The chain uses TRBV20-1 and TRBJ2-5; 7 bases align to TRBD1. This CDR3 contains 14 residues. After removal of 1 base from V and 4 bases from J, the junction contained 6 bases not matched to a gene. The V gene's germline CDR1 is DFQATT and CDR2 SNEGSKA (reference sequence). The DNA of the CDR3 is TGCAGTGCTAGAGTTAGGGGGCGGAGAGAGACCCAGTACTTC. This translates into CSARVRGRRETQYF.

The rearrangement uses TRBV11-3 and TRBJ2-3; D remains ambiguous. V gave up 2 bases and J gave up 2 bases, with 2 bases separating them. CDR1 and CDR2 from the germline V gene are SGHNT and YENEEA. The CDR3 covers 12 residues. As DNA, the CDR3 is TGTGCCAGCAGCTTATCCACAGATACGCAGTATTTT. Protein sequence: CASSLSTDTQYF.

V usage is TRBV20-1 and J usage is TRBJ1-3; maybe TRBD1 (6 bases). The ends were cut back, 5 bases at V and 8 bases at J, with 16 bases in the middle. The germline V gene has CDR1 DFQATT and CDR2 SNEGSKA (reference sequence). This CDR3 has 13 amino acids. The CDR3 sequence is CSAGPQGIDTIYF. The CDR3 DNA is TGCAGTGCTGGCCCGCAGGGGATCGACACCATATATTTT.

The chain uses TRBV28 and TRBJ1-5; D perhaps matches TRBD1 (6 bases). V lost 8 bases and J 4 bases, leaving 21 bases between the germline ends. This CDR3 is 16 amino acids long. Germline CDR1 and CDR2: MDHEN and SYDVKM. As DNA, the CDR3 is TGTGCCAGCGACTTCAATGAGGGGACACTTAATCAGCCCCAGCATTTT. Amino acids: CASDFNEGTLNQPQHF.

V usage is TRBV2 and J usage is TRBJ2-3, with TRBD1 matching 7 bases. Germline V gives CDR1 SNHLY, CDR2 FYNNEI. The junction had 9 bases not matched to a gene; V was cut back by 7 bases and J by 2 bases. This CDR3 region has 15 residues. CDR3 sequence (DNA): TGTGCCAGCACCCGTGCAGGGGGTAACACAGATACGCAGTATTTT. This sequence encodes CASTRAGGNTDTQYF.

This clonotype came up a few times. The rearrangement links TRBV7-7 to TRBJ1-2, with TRBD1 identical over 7 bases. Trimming took 4 bases from V and 8 from J; bases not matched to a gene: 22. The CDR3 covers 18 residues. In germline, CDR1 is SSHAT, CDR2 FNYEAQ (reference sequence). In DNA form, the CDR3 reads TGTGCCAGCAGCTCTGGGACAGACTTTGTACTGTGGGGAGGGGGCTACACCTTC. Protein product: CASSSGTDFVLWGGGYTF.

This clonotype was found a few times. The gene calls are TRBV20-1 and TRBJ1-3; D is ambiguous. The V gene's germline CDR1 is DFQATT and CDR2 SNEGSKA (reference sequence). The CDR3 extends over 13 amino acids. The V end lost 3 bases, the J end lost 3 bases, and 9 bases lay between the germline ends. For the CDR3, the DNA is TGCAGTGCTAGTCGAAGCCATGGAAACACCATATATTTT. Encoded protein: CSASRSHGNTIYF.

This clonotype came up once. V and J are TRBV2 and TRBJ1-5; D is uncertain. Germline-derived CDR1 and CDR2 are SNHLY and FYNNEI. V was pared by 3 bases and J by 1 base, with 4 bases between. The CDR3 spans 13 residues. The CDR3 protein is CASSEESNQPQHF. The CDR3 DNA reads as TGTGCCAGCAGTGAGGAGAGCAATCAGCCCCAGCATTTT.

A word on this clonotype: At one of its ends the junction is not consistent with the germline gene, which may arise from a read error. V gene TRBV19 combines with J gene TRBJ1-2; possibly TRBD1 for D (5 bases). The CDR3 sequence is 14 residues long. Germline assignment: CDR1 LNHDA and CDR2 SQIVND (reference sequence). The CDR3: CTSSMARGGYGYTF. DNA of the CDR3: TGTACCAGTAGTATGGCTAGGGGCGGCTATGGCTACACCTTC.

The chain joins TRBV7-8 to TRBJ2-1; no firm D call. From germline, CDR1 is SGHVS and CDR2 FQNEAQ. Trimming took 1 base from V and 8 from J, leaving 12 bases between them. The CDR3 has 14 amino acids. The CDR3, as DNA: TGTGCCAGCAGCTTAGTGGATTCGAGCGATGAGCAGTTCTTC. This sequence encodes CASSLVDSSDEQFF.

This clonotype is deemed medium-sized. The gene calls are TRBV20-1 and TRBJ2-1; 12 nucleotides align to TRBD2. V dropped 2 bases and J dropped 7; count of bases not matched to a gene: 3. Germline V lookup: CDR1 DFQATT, CDR2 SNEGSKA (reference sequence). CDR3 length: 14 residues. The CDR3 is CSARRLAGGNEQFF. The CDR3 bases are TGCAGTGCTAGACGGCTAGCGGGAGGGAATGAGCAGTTCTTC.

This clonotype was detected only a few times. V and J are TRBV6-1 and TRBJ2-5; TRBD2 might be the D (6 bases). This CDR3 comprises 14 residues. With 4 bases removed from V and 2 bases from J, the gap between germline ends came to 11 bases. Germline values: CDR1 MNHNS, CDR2 SASEGT. DNA of the CDR3: TGTGCCAGCAGTGCGGGGGTAACTCAAGAGACCCAGTACTTC. Translation: CASSAGVTQETQYF.

The gene calls are TRBV20-1 and TRBJ2-3; 9 bases are a match to TRBD2. The junction had 8 bases not matched to a gene; V was cut back by 2 bases and J by 2 bases. The germline V gene has CDR1 DFQATT and CDR2 SNEGSKA (reference sequence). The CDR3 runs to 16 residues. The CDR3: CSARRKLAGVTDTQYF. The CDR3 bases are TGCAGTGCTAGACGCAAATTAGCGGGGGTCACAGATACGCAGTATTTT.

This chain connects TRBV6-2 or TRBV6-3 to TRBJ2-5; D not resolved. Germline CDR1 MNHEY, CDR2 SVGEGT. CDR3 length equals 13 residues. V lost 2 bases to trimming and J lost 5 bases, with 9 bases between them. CDR3 sequence (DNA): TGTGCCAGCAGTTACGAGCCTCGTGAGACCCAGTACTTC. Amino acid sequence: CASSYEPRETQYF.

The chain joins TRBV29-1 to TRBJ1-1; D is uncertain. The V gene's germline CDR1 is SQVTM and CDR2 ANQGSEA. CDR3 size: 13 residues. Trimming took off 1 base at V and 0 bases at J, with 6 bases between the two ends. The CDR3 spells CSVEGRMNTEAFF. Written as DNA, the CDR3 is TGCAGCGTTGAAGGCAGGATGAACACTGAAGCTTTCTTT.

The sample holds a few counts of this clonotype. The CDR3 spells CASSGDRGLSQPQHF. The DNA for the CDR3 is TGTGCCAGCAGTGGGGACAGGGGGCTAAGTCAGCCCCAGCATTTT. The chain combines TRBV28 with TRBJ1-5; 12 bases match TRBD1. Germline V gene sequence: CDR1 MDHEN, CDR2 SYDVKM. V gave up 5 bases and J gave up 6 bases; unmatched junction bases: 5. The CDR3 loop spans 15 amino acids.

The V call is TRBV7-2, the J call TRBJ2-7; 10 bases match TRBD2. This CDR3 contains 15 residues. Looked up from germline, CDR1 is SGHTA and CDR2 is FQGNSA. J was trimmed by 4 bases and V by 4 bases; bases with no gene match: 7. CDR3 DNA sequence: TGTGCCAGCAGCTATAGCGGGGGGACTATATACGAGCAGTACTTC. Its translation: CASSYSGGTIYEQYF.

This clonotype has more than one count but fewer than ten. CDR3 protein: CASSLISASGRGTQYF. The CDR3, as DNA: TGTGCCAGCAGCTTGATCTCGGCTAGCGGGAGGGGGACGCAGTATTTT. The V and J genes are TRBV7-2 and TRBJ2-3, with 12 nucleotides matching TRBD2. This CDR3 is 16 amino acids long. Germline V gene sequence: CDR1 SGHTA, CDR2 FQGNSA. Losses at the gene ends were 3 bases for V and 9 bases for J; bases not matched to a gene: 10.